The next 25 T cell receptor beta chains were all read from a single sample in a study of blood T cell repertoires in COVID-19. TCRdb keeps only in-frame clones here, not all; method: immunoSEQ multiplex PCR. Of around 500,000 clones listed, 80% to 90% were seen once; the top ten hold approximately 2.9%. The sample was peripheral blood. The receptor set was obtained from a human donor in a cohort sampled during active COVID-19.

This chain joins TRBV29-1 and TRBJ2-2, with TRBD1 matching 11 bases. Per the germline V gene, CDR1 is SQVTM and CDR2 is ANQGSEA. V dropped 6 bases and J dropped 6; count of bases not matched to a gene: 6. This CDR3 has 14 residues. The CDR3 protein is CSVGDRGDSGELFF. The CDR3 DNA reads TGCAGCGTCGGGGACAGGGGGGATTCCGGGGAGCTGTTTTTT.

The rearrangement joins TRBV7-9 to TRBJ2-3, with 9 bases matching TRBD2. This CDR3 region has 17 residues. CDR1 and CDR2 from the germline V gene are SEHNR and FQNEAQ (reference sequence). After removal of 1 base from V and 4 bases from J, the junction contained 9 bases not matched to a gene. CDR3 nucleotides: TGTGCCAGCAGCTTAGGAGTCCGGCGGGAGGGTGCAGATACGCAGTATTTT. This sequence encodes CASSLGVRREGADTQYF.

This CDR3 is CASSLSSNQPQHF. The DNA of the CDR3 is TGTGCCAGTAGTCTAAGTAGCAATCAGCCCCAGCATTTT. This rearrangement joins TRBV19 to TRBJ1-5; D unresolved. There are 13 residues in the CDR3. Deletions cut 5 bases from V and 0 bases from J, with 5 bases between. Per the germline V gene, CDR1 is LNHDA and CDR2 is SQIVND (reference sequence). Supplemented by reference TRBV19 and TRBJ1-5, the full variable domain reads DGGITQSPKYLFRKEGQNVTLSCEQNLNHDAMYWYRQDPGQGLRLIYYSQIVNDFQKGDIAEGYSVSREKKESFPLTVTSAQKNPTAFYLCASSLSSNQPQHFGDGTRLSIL.

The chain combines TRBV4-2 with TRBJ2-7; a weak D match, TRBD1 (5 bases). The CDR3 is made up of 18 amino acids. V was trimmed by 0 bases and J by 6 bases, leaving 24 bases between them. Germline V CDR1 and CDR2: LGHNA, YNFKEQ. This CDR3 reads CASSQDHPRQLSTGEQYF. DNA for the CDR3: TGTGCCAGCAGCCAAGATCATCCCCGACAGCTTTCTACAGGCGAGCAGTACTTC.

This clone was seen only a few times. The CDR3 nucleotides read TGCGCCAGCAGCTTGGACATTTCGAACATTCAGTACTTC. Its translation is CASSLDISNIQYF. The genes are TRBV5-1 and TRBJ2-4; D remains ambiguous. V was shortened by 0 bases and J by 7 bases, with 8 bases between the two germline ends. CDR1 SGHRS and CDR2 YFSETQ come from the germline V gene. This CDR3 spans 13 amino acids.

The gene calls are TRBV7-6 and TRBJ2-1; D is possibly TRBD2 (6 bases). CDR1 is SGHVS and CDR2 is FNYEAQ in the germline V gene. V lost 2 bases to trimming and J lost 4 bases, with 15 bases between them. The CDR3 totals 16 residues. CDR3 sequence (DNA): TGTGCCAGCAGCTTATATACGGGAGCGATTTACAATGAGCAGTTCTTC. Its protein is CASSLYTGAIYNEQFF.

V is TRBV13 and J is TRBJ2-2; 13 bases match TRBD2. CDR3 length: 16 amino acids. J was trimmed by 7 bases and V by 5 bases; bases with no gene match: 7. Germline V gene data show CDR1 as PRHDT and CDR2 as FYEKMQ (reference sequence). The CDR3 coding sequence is TGTGCCAGCAGCCGAGGGACTAGCGGGAAAGGCGGGGAGCTGTTTTTT. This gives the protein CASSRGTSGKGGELFF.

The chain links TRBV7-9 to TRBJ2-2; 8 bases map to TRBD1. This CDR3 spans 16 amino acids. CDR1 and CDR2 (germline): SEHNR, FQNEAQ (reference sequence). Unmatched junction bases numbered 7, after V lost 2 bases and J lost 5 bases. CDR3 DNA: TGTGCCAGCAGCTTACTTCCGACAGGGGCAACCGGGGAGCTGTTTTTT. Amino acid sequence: CASSLLPTGATGELFF. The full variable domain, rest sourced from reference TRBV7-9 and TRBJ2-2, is DTGVSQNPRHKITKRGQNVTFRCDPISEHNRLYWYRQTLGQGPEFLTYFQNEAQLEKSRLLSDRFSAERPKGSFSTLEIQRTEQGDSAMYLCASSLLPTGATGELFFGEGSRLTVL.

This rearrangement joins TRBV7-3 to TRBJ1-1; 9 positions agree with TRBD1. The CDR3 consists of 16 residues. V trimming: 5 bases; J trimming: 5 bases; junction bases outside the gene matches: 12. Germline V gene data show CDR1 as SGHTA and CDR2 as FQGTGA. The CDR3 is CASSLVNRGRGTEAFF. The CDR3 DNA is TGTGCCAGCAGCCTCGTGAACAGGGGGCGAGGAACTGAAGCTTTCTTT.

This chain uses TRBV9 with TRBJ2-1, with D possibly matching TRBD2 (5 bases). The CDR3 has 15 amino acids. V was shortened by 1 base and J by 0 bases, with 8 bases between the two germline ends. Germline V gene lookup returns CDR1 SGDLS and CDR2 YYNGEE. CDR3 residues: CASSVLATSYNEQFF. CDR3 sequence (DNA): TGTGCCAGCAGCGTACTAGCCACCTCCTACAATGAGCAGTTCTTC.

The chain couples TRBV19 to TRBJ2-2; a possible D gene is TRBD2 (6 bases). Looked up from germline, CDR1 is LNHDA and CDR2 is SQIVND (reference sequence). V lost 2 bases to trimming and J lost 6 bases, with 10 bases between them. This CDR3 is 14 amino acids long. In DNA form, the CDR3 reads TGTGCCAGTAGTATATCCGGGGAGGCCGGGGAGCTGTTTTTT. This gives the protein CASSISGEAGELFF. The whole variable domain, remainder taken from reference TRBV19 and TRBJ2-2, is DGGITQSPKYLFRKEGQNVTLSCEQNLNHDAMYWYRQDPGQGLRLIYYSQIVNDFQKGDIAEGYSVSREKKESFPLTVTSAQKNPTAFYLCASSISGEAGELFFGEGSRLTVL.

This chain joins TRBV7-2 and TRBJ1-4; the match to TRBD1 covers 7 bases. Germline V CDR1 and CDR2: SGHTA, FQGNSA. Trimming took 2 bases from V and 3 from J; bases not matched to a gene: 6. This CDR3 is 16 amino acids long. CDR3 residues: CASSLYGDRANEKLFF. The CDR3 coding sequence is TGTGCCAGCAGCTTATATGGAGACAGGGCTAATGAAAAACTGTTTTTT. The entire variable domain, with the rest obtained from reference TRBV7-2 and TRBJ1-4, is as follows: GAGVSQSPSNKVTEKGKDVELRCDPISGHTALYWYRQSLGQGLEFLIYFQGNSAPDKSGLPSDRFSAERTGGSVSTLTIQRTQQEDSAVYLCASSLYGDRANEKLFFGSGTQLSVL.

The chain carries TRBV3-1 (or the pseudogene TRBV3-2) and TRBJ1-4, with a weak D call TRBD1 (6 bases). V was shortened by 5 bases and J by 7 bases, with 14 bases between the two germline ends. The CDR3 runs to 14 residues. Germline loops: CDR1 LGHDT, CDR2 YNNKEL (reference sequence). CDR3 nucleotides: TGTGCCAGCAGCACAACAGGGTCGGCTGAAAAACTGTTTTTT. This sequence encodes CASSTTGSAEKLFF.

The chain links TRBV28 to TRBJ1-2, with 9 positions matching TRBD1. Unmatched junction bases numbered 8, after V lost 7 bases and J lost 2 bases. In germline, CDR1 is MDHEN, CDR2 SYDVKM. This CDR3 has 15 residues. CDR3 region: CASIGQGHSNYGYTF. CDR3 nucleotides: TGTGCCAGCATCGGACAGGGGCACTCAAACTATGGCTACACCTTC.

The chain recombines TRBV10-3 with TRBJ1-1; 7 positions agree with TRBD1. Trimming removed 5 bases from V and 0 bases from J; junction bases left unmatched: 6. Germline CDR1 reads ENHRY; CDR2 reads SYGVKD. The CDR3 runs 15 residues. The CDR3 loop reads CAISSTGAMNTEAFF. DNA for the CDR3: TGTGCCATCAGTTCAACAGGGGCCATGAACACTGAAGCTTTCTTT.

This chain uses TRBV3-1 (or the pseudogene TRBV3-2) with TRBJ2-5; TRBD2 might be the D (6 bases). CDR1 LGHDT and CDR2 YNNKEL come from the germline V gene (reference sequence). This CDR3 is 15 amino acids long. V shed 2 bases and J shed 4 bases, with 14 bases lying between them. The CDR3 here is CASSQSSKGGETQYF. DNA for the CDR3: TGTGCCAGCAGCCAAAGTTCCAAGGGAGGAGAGACCCAGTACTTC.

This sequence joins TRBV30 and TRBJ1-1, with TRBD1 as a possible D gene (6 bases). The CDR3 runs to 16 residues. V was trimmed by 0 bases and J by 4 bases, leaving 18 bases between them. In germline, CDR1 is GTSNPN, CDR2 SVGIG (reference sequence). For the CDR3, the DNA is TGTGCCTGGAGTGTTCTTTTCGAGGGGGAGGGCACTGAAGCTTTCTTT. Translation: CAWSVLFEGEGTEAFF. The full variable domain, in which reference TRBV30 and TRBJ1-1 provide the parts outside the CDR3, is SQTIHQWPATLVQPVGSPLSLECTVEGTSNPNLYWYRQAAGRGLQLLFYSVGIGQISSEVPQNLSASRPQDRQFILSSKKLLLSDSGFYLCAWSVLFEGEGTEAFFGQGTRLTVV.

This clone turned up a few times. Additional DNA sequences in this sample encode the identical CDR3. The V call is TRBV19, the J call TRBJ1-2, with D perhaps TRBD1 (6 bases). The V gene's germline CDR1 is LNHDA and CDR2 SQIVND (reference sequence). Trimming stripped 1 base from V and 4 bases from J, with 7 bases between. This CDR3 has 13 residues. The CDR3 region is CASSIGRGYGYTF. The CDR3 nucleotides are TGTGCCAGTAGTATAGGCAGGGGCTATGGCTACACCTTC.

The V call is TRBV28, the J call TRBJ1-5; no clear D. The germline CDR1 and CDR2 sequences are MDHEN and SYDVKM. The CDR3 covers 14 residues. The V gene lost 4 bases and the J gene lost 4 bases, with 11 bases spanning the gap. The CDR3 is CASSSGPWNQPQHF. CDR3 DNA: TGTGCCAGCAGTTCAGGCCCCTGGAATCAGCCCCAGCATTTT. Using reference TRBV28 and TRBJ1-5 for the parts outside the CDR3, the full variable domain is DVKVTQSSRYLVKRTGEKVFLECVQDMDHENMFWYRQDPGLGLRLIYFSYDVKMKEKGDIPEGYSVSREKKERFSLILESASTNQTSMYLCASSSGPWNQPQHFGDGTRLSIL.

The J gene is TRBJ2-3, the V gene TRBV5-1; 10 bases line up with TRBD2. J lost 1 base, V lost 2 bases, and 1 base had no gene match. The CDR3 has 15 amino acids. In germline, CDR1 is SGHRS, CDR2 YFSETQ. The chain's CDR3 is CASSFLAGGTDTQYF. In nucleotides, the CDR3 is TGCGCCAGCAGCTTTCTAGCGGGAGGCACAGATACGCAGTATTTT.

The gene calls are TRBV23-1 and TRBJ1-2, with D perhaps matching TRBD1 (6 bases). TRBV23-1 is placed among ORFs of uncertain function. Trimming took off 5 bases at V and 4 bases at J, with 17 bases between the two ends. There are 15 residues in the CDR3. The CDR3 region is CASSAKDSVLYGYTF. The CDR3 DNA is TGCGCCAGCAGTGCAAAGGACAGTGTCCTCTATGGCTACACCTTC.

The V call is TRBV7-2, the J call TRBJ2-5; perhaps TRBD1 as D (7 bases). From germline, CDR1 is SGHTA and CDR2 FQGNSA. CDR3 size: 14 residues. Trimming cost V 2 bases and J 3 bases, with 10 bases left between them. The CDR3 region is CASSLFRGEETQYF. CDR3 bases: TGTGCCAGCAGCTTATTCAGGGGGGAAGAGACCCAGTACTTC. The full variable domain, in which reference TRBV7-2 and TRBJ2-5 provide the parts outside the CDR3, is GAGVSQSPSNKVTEKGKDVELRCDPISGHTALYWYRQSLGQGLEFLIYFQGNSAPDKSGLPSDRFSAERTGGSVSTLTIQRTQQEDSAVYLCASSLFRGEETQYFGPGTRLLVL.

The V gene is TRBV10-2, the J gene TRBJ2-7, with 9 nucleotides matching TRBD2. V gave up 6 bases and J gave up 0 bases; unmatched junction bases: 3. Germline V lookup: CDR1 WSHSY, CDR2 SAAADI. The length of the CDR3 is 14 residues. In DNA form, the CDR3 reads TGCGCCAGCAGGACAGCGGGAGGCTCCTACGAGCAGTACTTC. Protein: CASRTAGGSYEQYF.

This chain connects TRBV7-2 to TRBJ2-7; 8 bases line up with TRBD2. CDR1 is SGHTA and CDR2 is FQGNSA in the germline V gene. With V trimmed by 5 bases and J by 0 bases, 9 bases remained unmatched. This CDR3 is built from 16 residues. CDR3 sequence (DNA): TGTGCCAGCAGCCGGGGCCAGCGGGAGCCCTCCTACGAGCAGTACTTC. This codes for CASSRGQREPSYEQYF.

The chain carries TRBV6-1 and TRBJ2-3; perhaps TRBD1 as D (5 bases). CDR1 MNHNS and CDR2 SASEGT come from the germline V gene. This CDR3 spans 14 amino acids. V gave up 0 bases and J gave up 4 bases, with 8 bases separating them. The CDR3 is CASSEAPGPDTQYF. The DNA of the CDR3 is TGTGCCAGCAGTGAAGCGCCAGGGCCAGATACGCAGTATTTT.